The present T cell receptor (beta chain) was sequenced within a study of blood T cell repertoires in COVID-19 (TCRdb year 2020). The study in broad terms: Samples from collaborators originated in the United States, Italy and Spain and spanned both the acute and convalescent phases of COVID-19. A freely available public database, intended as a resource for researchers studying the immune response to SARS-CoV-2, is where the repertoires were released. The sample metadata nearly always contained a de-identified subject ID, COVID-19 status, age in years and sex. Subjects who had been exposed to COVID-19, were actively infected with it, or had recovered from it provided the deeply sampled blood TCRbeta repertoires that made up the dataset. Where available, HLA class I and class II types were taken from metadata supplied by the sample provider and were not determined by assay-based typing. Samples were obtained from the ongoing ImmuneRACE study (first 160 participants) and from 1,254 subjects provided by 6 global collaborators. The prospective study material was composed of cDNA or gDNA derived from T cells, B-cell-depleted T cells, or PBMCs. What the authors observed across the whole study: The quantity of clinical and demographic metadata differed by source and by participant and was supplied without curation.

TCRbeta CDR3 regions were amplified from genomic DNA by means of the immunoSEQ Assay, a bias-controlled multiplex PCR. In the source study's methods: Nucleated cell counts per sample were estimated from amplification of reference gene primers within the assay. To quantify the absolute abundance of each unique TCRbeta CDR3 rearrangement, sequence reads were collapsed and filtered. For each sample, productive Simpson clonality was calculated as the square root of Simpson's diversity index over productive rearrangements. Drawn from immuneACCESS, this table holds only the in-frame rearrangements with V and J called that TCRdb kept. Clones are partly lost; checked studies trace under half to an unresolved V gene and leave the rest unexplained. The V and J calls and the clone size are those of that table, but D and trimming were determined from the DNA. Counted in this sample were about 200,000 clones; just over 85% of them appeared once. The ten largest clones add up to around 2.2% of the sample.

V is reduced by 4 bases and J by 4 bases, leaving a spacing of 18 bases between them. Including the terminal cysteine and phenylalanine, the CDR3 comprises 16 residues. The retained sequence is limited to the CDR3, 48 bases, with the frame set at the first base. The CDR1 and CDR2 encoded by the germline V gene (reference sequence) are LGHDT and YNNKEL. Samples from volunteer blood donors who had recovered from COVID-19 were contributed by a second Seattle source. The collaborating institutions used their own protocols to collect whole blood in K2EDTA tubes. For TCRbeta analysis, collaborator samples were shipped as frozen whole blood, as isolated PBMCs, or as DNA extracted from either sample type. Details on this clone: Its target antigen remains unknown. No much larger clonotype is one base removed from it; base qualities were not supplied.

The specimen was peripheral blood. This chain joins TRBV3-1 (or the pseudogene TRBV3-2) to TRBJ2-3; a weak D assignment points to TRBD2 (5 bases agree). The TCR was taken from a man aged 25-45 years who had recovered from COVID-19. Here the CDR3 is given as CASSLSRGGSADTQYF. In nucleotides, the sequence is TGTGCCAGCAGCCTCTCCCGGGGTGGAAGTGCAGATACGCAGTATTTT.